The 15 T cell receptor beta chains below were found in one sample sequenced in a study of regulatory T cells in long-lasting Graves disease. Library construction for TCR beta used iRepertoire HTBI primers and Arm-PCR of CDR3 regions. TCRdb independently ran MiXCR on the multiplex PCR reads; one entry per CDR3 protein. The sample gives under 450,000 distinct CDR3 sequences, 20% to 25% of which show up once; approximately 27% is in the top ten. Time point defined: persistent/refractory GD, antithyroid drugs over 5 years with positive TRAb. Extracted PBMC RNA gave rise to the TCR library. Sequencing used peripheral blood mononuclear cells (PBMCs), obtained when the disease was refractory, from a patient treated with antithyroid drugs. The receptors come from a woman between 35 and 50 years old with Graves disease.

This clonotype appeared many times. This sequence joins TRBV28 and TRBJ2-7, with unresolved D. The CDR3 has 12 amino acids. Looked up from germline, CDR1 is MDHEN and CDR2 is SYDVKM. The V end was cut by 2 bases, the J end by 6 bases, with 8 bases between. Written as DNA, the CDR3 is TGTGCCAGCAGTTTAACGACGAGCGAGCAGTACTTC. Its translation is CASSLTTSEQYF.

The CDR3 here is CAISEPGTSNIQYF. The CDR3 DNA reads as TGTGCCATCAGTGAGCCAGGGACTTCAAACATTCAGTACTTC. The chain uses TRBV10-3 and TRBJ2-4; the D gene is possibly TRBD2 (6 bases). V lost 2 bases, J lost 6 bases, and 11 bases lay in between. The germline V gene has CDR1 ENHRY and CDR2 SYGVKD. This CDR3 contains 14 residues.

This clonotype was found many times. CDR3: CASSLFRAQETQYF. Written as DNA, the CDR3 is TGTGCCAGCAGCTTGTTTAGGGCCCAAGAGACCCAGTACTTC. The chain joins TRBV11-2 to TRBJ2-5; unclear D gene. This CDR3 is built from 14 residues. V lost 3 bases and J lost 1, with 9 bases in between. Germline-derived CDR1 and CDR2 are SGHAT and FQNNGV.

This clonotype has just a few counts. CDR3 residues: CASSRTSSTNEKLFF. CDR3 sequence (DNA): TGTGCCAGCTCACGGACCTCTTCAACTAATGAAAAACTGTTTTTT. The V and J genes are TRBV18 and TRBJ1-4; D remains unclear. The germline V and J ends were trimmed by 4 bases and 0 bases, with 9 bases remaining between them. The germline CDR1 and CDR2 sequences are KGHSH and LQKENI. CDR3 length equals 15 residues.

This clonotype was detected ten times or more. The chain is built from TRBV2 and TRBJ1-1; D possibly corresponds to TRBD1 (5 bases). Germline V gene data show CDR1 as SNHLY and CDR2 as FYNNEI. The ends were cut back, 6 bases at V and 0 bases at J, with 20 bases in the middle. This CDR3 is 17 amino acids long. The CDR3 loop reads CASRRETGTVMNTEAFF. The DNA for the CDR3 is TGTGCCAGCAGGAGAGAAACCGGGACGGTCATGAACACTGAAGCTTTCTTT.

This clonotype was counted only a few times. V usage is TRBV20-1 and J usage is TRBJ2-3, with 10 positions matching TRBD2. The CDR3 runs 16 residues. Looked up from germline, CDR1 is DFQATT and CDR2 is SNEGSKA (reference sequence). V lost 5 bases and J lost 5; bases outside the gene matches: 13. The chain's CDR3 is CSALDRLAGERDTQYF. CDR3 bases: TGCAGTGCTTTGGACCGGCTAGCGGGAGAGAGAGATACGCAGTATTTT.

This clonotype was detected many times. The chain recombines TRBV12-3 or TRBV12-4 with TRBJ1-5; 9 bases align to TRBD1. CDR3 length: 15 residues. V shed 4 bases, J shed 4 bases, and the junction held 5 bases outside the gene matches. The DNA for the CDR3 is TGTGCCAGCAGTTCCCTCGGGACAGGGAATCAGCCCCAGCATTTT. Its protein product is CASSSLGTGNQPQHF.

In its sample, this clonotype was seen a few times. The chain combines TRBV6-1 with TRBJ2-7, with TRBD2 as a possible D gene (7 bases). The CDR3 totals 17 residues. The germline gives CDR1 MNHNS, CDR2 SASEGT. The V and J ends lost 0 bases and 2 bases respectively, with 17 bases between them. CDR3 residues: CASSEAVGGRGTYEQYF. The CDR3, as DNA: TGTGCCAGCAGTGAAGCCGTTGGAGGGAGGGGGACCTACGAGCAGTACTTC.

The CDR3 region has the DNA TGTGCCAGCAGTTGGGGACAGTCCGTTATGAACACTGAAGCTTTCTTT. It is translated as CASSWGQSVMNTEAFF. The chain employs TRBV27 and TRBJ1-1, with 7 positions matching TRBD1. The CDR3 is made up of 16 amino acids. Germline values: CDR1 MNHEY, CDR2 SMNVEV (reference sequence). V gave up 4 bases and J gave up 0 bases; unmatched junction bases: 8.

This clonotype was recorded many times. The chain has TRBV20-1 and TRBJ2-5, with 7 nucleotides matching TRBD2. Germline CDR1 reads DFQATT; CDR2 reads SNEGSKA (reference sequence). This CDR3 region has 15 residues. After removal of 0 bases from V and 3 bases from J, the junction contained 7 bases not matched to a gene. CDR3 bases: TGCAGTGCTAGAGACTGGGGGACTACGAAAGAGACCCAGTACTTC. It encodes CSARDWGTTKETQYF.

About this clonotype itself: A read error may explain this, as a much larger clone is one base away. Here the CDR3 omits its conserved ending phenylalanine or tryptophan, so a read error is the likely source. The CDR3 sequence is CASTVSGLAGTYEQYL. In nucleotides, the CDR3 is TGCGCCAGCACAGTCTCGGGACTAGCGGGAACTTACGAGCAGTACCTC. The rearrangement joins TRBV5-1 to TRBJ2-7, with 13 bases that match TRBD2. This CDR3 is 16 amino acids long. CDR1 SGHRS and CDR2 YFSETQ come from the germline V gene. V gave up 6 bases and J gave up 4 bases; unmatched junction bases: 10.

This clonotype was recorded at least ten times. This chain joins TRBV6-1 and TRBJ1-1; D gene ambiguous. V lost 4 bases to trimming and J lost 1 base, with 4 bases between them. Looked up from germline, CDR1 is MNHNS and CDR2 is SASEGT. The CDR3 spans 12 residues. The CDR3 DNA sequence: TGTGCCAGCAGTGCAGGGAACACTGAAGCTTTCTTT. The encoded protein is CASSAGNTEAFF.

The genes are TRBV27 and TRBJ2-4; 7 bases are a match to TRBD2. The J segment lost 4 bases and the V segment lost 5 bases, leaving 8 bases of the junction unmatched. Germline V lookup: CDR1 MNHEY, CDR2 SMNVEV (reference sequence). CDR3 length equals 15 residues. The chain's CDR3 is CASSGLTSEKNIQYF. In nucleotides, the CDR3 is TGTGCCAGCAGTGGACTCACTAGCGAAAAAAACATTCAGTACTTC.

This clonotype was recorded a few times. The chain recombines TRBV7-9 with TRBJ2-7, with 7 nucleotides matching TRBD2. Germline V gene lookup returns CDR1 SEHNR and CDR2 FQNEAQ (reference sequence). The trim removed 0 bases at V and 6 bases at J, leaving 5 bases unmatched. This CDR3 contains 14 residues. The CDR3 nucleotides read TGTGCCAGCAGCTTAGCGGGAGGGCCGGTCGAGCAGTACTTC. Its protein is CASSLAGGPVEQYF.

This clonotype was seen more than once but under ten times. The CDR3 bases are TGTGCCAGCAGCCAAGATCTAGCGGGCTTATACAATGAGCAGTTCTTC. Protein product: CASSQDLAGLYNEQFF. The chain couples TRBV3-1 to TRBJ2-1; TRBD2 matches 8 bases. The CDR3 consists of 16 residues. Germline CDR1 reads LGHDT; CDR2 reads YNNKEL (reference sequence). The ends lost 0 bases at V and 4 bases at J; junction bases unmatched: 5.